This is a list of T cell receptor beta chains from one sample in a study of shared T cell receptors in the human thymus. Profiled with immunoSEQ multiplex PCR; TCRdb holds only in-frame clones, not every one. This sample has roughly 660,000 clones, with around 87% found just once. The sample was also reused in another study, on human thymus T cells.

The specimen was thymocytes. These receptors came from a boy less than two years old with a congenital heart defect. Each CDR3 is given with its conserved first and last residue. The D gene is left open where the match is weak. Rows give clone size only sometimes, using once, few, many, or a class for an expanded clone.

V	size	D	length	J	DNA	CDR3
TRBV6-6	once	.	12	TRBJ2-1	TGTGCCAGCAGTTACTATGCGCCAGAGCAGTTCTTC	CASSYYAPEQFF
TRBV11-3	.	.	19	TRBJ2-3	TGTGCCAGTACCCTGGGCGAAGGGTCGGGAGAGTGGGGCACAGATACGCAGTATTTT	CASTLGEGSGEWGTDTQYF
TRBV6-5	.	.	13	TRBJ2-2	TGTGCCAGCAGTGCCCAACTGACCGGGGAGCTGTTTTTT	CASSAQLTGELFF
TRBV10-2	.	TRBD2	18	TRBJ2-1	TGCGCCAGCAGTGAGTCCACAATTAGCGGGAGCTCCTACAATGAGCAGTTCTTC	CASSESTISGSSYNEQFF
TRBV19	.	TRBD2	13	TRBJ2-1	TGTGCCAGCCTCGGCCTAGCGGGAGGACGAAAGTTCTTC	CASLGLAGGRKFF
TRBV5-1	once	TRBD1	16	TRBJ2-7	TGCGCCAGCAGCTTGGACCTCACAGGGGGATTGGGCGAGCAGTACTTC	CASSLDLTGGLGEQYF
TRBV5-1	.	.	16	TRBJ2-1	TGCGCCAGCACCCTGTCTGCGGTCGCCTCCTACAATGAGCAGTTCTTC	CASTLSAVASYNEQFF
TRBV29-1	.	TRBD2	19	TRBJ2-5	TGCAGCGTTGAAAGCCGGGACCCATGGACTAGCGGGATAGGGGAGACCCAGTACTTC	CSVESRDPWTSGIGETQYF
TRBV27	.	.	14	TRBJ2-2	TGTGCCAGCAGTGCGGGATTTAGTATCGGGGAGCTGTTTTTT	CASSAGFSIGELFF
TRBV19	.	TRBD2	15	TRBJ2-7	TGTGCCAGTAGTCGGACTAGCGGGCCCTCCTACGAGCAGTACTTC	CASSRTSGPSYEQYF
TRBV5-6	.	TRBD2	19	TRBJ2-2	TGTGCCAGCAGCTTGGTCAAATGGACTAGCGGGAGAGACACCGGGGAGCTGTTTTTT	CASSLVKWTSGRDTGELFF
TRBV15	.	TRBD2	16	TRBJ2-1	TGTGCCACCAGCAGAGATAAGTGGGAGGGCCCGCTTGAGCAGTTCTTC	CATSRDKWEGPLEQFF
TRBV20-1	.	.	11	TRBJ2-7	TGCAGTGCTAGAGATACGGGTTTTCAGTACTTC	CSARDTGFQYF
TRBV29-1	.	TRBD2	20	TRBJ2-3	TGCAGCGTTGAACACGGGAGTCCGGATTGGGTCGGCGGGAGGGTTAATACGCAGTATTTT	CSVEHGSPDWVGGRVNTQYF
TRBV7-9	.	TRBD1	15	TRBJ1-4	TGTGCCAGCAGCCCCTTCGGCCGGGACAGAGAAAAACTGTTTTTT	CASSPFGRDREKLFF
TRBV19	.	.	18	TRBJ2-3	TGTGCCAGTAGTACACAGGGACTACCTGAGGGCTACACAGATACGCAGTATTTT	CASSTQGLPEGYTDTQYF
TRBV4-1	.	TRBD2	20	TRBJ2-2	TGCGCCAGCAGCCATACTAAGCTAGCGGGAGAAGCCTCGAACACCGGGGAGCTGTTTTTT	CASSHTKLAGEASNTGELFF
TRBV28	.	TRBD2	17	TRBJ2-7	TGTGCCAGCAGTTTGCGACTAGCGGGAGGGCCTTTTTACGAGCAGTACTTC	CASSLRLAGGPFYEQYF
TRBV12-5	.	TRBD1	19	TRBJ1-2	TGTGCTAGTGGTCTTCCTGGACAGGGGCCGCAGGATCCGAACTATGGCTACACCTTC	CASGLPGQGPQDPNYGYTF
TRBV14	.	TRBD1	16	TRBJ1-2	TGTGCCAGCAGCCAAGCGGACAGGAGAGGAGGTTATGGCTACACCTTC	CASSQADRRGGYGYTF
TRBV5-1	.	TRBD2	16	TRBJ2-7	TGCGCCAGCAGCTGCCGGCGACTAGCGGGAGTTGACGAGCAGTACTTC	CASSCRRLAGVDEQYF
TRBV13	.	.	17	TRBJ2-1	TGTGCCAGCAGCTCTCAGGGGGGCGCCAGCTCCTACAATGAGCAGTTCTTC	CASSSQGGASSYNEQFF
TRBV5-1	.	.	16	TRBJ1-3	TGCGCCAGCAGCTTGGGGGCCGTGTGCTCTGGAAACACCATATATTTT	CASSLGAVCSGNTIYF
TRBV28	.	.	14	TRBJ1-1	TGTGCCAGCAGTTCAGGATTTTTGAACACTGAAGCTTTCTTT	CASSSGFLNTEAFF
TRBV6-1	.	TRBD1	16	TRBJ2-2	TGTGCCAGCAGTGCCCACAGGGGAGAGGGCACCGGGGAGCTGTTTTTT	CASSAHRGEGTGELFF
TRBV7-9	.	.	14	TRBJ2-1	TGTGCCAGCAGCTTACGGGAATGGGACAATGAGCAGTTCTTC	CASSLREWDNEQFF
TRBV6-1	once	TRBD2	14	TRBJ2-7	TGTGCCAGCAGTGCGGGACTAGTTCCGTACGAGCAGTACTTC	CASSAGLVPYEQYF
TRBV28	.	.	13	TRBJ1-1	TGTGCCAGCAGCGCCCCGGGGGGCACTGAAGCTTTCTTT	CASSAPGGTEAFF
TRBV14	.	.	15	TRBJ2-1	TGTGCCAGCAGTCTACTAGTGGTGGGGGCCAATGAGCAGTTCTTC	CASSLLVVGANEQFF
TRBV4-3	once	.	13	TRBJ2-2	TGCGCCAGCAGCCAAGACGGGGCCGGGGAGCTGTTTTTT	CASSQDGAGELFF
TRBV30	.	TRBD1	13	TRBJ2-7	TGTGCCTTAAGACAGGGGGTTCTATACGAGCAGTACTTC	CALRQGVLYEQYF
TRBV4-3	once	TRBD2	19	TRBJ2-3	TGCGCCAGCAGCCAAGATGGGAGCGGGGTTGCCCTTACCACAGATACGCAGTATTTT	CASSQDGSGVALTTDTQYF